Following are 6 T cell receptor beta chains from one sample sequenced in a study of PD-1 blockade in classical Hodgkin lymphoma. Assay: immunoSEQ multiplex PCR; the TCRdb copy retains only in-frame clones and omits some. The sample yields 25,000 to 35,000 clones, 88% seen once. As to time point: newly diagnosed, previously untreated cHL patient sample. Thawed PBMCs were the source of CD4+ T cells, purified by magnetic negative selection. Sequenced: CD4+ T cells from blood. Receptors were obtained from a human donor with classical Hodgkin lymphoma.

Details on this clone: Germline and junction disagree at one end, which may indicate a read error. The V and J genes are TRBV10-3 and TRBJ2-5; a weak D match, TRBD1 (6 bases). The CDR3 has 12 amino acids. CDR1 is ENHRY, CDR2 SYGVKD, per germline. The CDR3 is CASAPGEETQYF. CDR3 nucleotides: TGCGCTAGTGCCCCAGGGGAAGAGACCCAGTACTTC.

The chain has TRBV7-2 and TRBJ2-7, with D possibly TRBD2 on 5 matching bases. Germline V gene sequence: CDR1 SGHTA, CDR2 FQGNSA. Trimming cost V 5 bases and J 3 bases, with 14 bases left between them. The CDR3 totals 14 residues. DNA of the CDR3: TGTGCCAGCAGCCTTCTCGACGGACTCTACGAGCAGTACTTC. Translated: CASSLLDGLYEQYF. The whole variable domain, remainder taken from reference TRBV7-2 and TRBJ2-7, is GAGVSQSPSNKVTEKGKDVELRCDPISGHTALYWYRQSLGQGLEFLIYFQGNSAPDKSGLPSDRFSAERTGGSVSTLTIQRTQQEDSAVYLCASSLLDGLYEQYFGPGTRLTVT.

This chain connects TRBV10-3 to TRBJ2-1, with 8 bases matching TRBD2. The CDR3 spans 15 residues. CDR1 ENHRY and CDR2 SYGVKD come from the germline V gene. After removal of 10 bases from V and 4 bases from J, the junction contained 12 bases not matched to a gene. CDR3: CATLPTSGSYNEQFF. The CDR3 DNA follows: TGTGCCACCCTCCCCACTAGCGGCTCATACAATGAGCAGTTCTTC.

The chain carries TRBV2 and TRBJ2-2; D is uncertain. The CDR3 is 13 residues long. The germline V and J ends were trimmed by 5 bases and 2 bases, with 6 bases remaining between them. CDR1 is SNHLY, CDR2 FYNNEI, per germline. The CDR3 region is CASSPDNTGELFF. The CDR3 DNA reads TGTGCCAGCAGTCCTGACAACACCGGGGAGCTGTTTTTT.

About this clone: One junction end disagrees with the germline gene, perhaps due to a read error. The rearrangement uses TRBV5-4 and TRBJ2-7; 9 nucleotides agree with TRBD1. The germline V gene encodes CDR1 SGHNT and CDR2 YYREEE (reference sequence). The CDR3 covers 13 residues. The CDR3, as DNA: TGTGCCAGCAGCTCGAGCAACAGGGGGCGGGAGTTCTTC. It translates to CASSSSNRGREFF.

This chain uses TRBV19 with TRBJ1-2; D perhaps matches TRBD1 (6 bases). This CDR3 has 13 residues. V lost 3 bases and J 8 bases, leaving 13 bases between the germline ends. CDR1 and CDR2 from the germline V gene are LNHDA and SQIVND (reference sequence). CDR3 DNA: TGTGCCAGTAGTATGGGACATAAGGGAGGCTACACCTTC. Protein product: CASSMGHKGGYTF.